This TCR beta chain was obtained from a study of beta chain features in type 1 diabetes. V lost 3 bases, J lost 8 bases, and 10 bases lay in between. This CDR3 has 12 residues. Looked up from germline, CDR1 is MNHEY and CDR2 is SVGAGI. This clone was seen only a few times. Antigen: not known. Expressed TCRB transcripts were sequenced because the isolated RNA had all been reverse transcribed beforehand. Assay used: immunoSEQ multiplex PCR; TCRdb lists only in-frame clones, some missing. The table shows around 150,000 clones, with 8% to 9.5% occurring only once. Notes on the study in general: For cells with high TCR expression, cDNA sequencing could yield over-representation. There was a moderate but significant shortening of TCRB CDR3s in all four CD4+ subsets of Type 1 diabetes patients.

The sample was central memory CD4+ T cells from blood. This sequence originates from a woman younger than 35 with type 1 diabetes. V usage is TRBV6-5 and J usage is TRBJ1-1, with a weak D call TRBD1 (6 bases). CDR3 sequence reads: CASSYSRGEAFF. The CDR3 nucleotides are TGTGCCAGCAGTTATTCGAGGGGGGAAGCTTTCTTT.